The next 7 T cell receptor beta chains were all read from a single sample in a study of T cells in women clearing cervical HPV infection (dated by TCRdb to the late 2010s). The library was prepared using the immunoSEQ multiplex PCR assay. Drawn from immuneACCESS, this table holds only the in-frame rearrangements with V and J called that TCRdb kept. Clones are partly lost; checked studies trace under half to an unresolved V gene and leave the rest unexplained. This sample's table contains roughly 40,000 clones. The top ten hold 0.95% to 1.5% of the sample. Source material: blood buffy coat. The receptor source for this set is a woman aged 18 to 75 with a cervical HPV16 infection that either progressed to CIN3+ or cleared (not recorded which).

On this clone: The CDR3 goes on 3 residues after the read ends, and that part is filled in from the germline J gene. The rearrangement uses TRBV11-2 and TRBJ2-1, with 11 positions matching TRBD2. This CDR3 is 15 amino acids long. Germline V CDR1 and CDR2: SGHAT, FQNNGV. V lost 5 bases to trimming and J lost 4 bases; unmatched junction nucleotides: 4. CDR3 DNA, as far as it was read: TGTGCCAGCAGCGTACTAGCGGGGGCGTACAATGAG. Its translation is CASSVLAGAYNE. The CDR3, in full, reads CASSVLAGAYNEQFF.

Concerning this clone itself: The observed sequence ends 3 residues before the CDR3 terminus, with the missing tail filled in from the germline J gene. V usage is TRBV7-9 and J usage is TRBJ2-7; 12 bases map to TRBD2. Per the germline V gene, CDR1 is SEHNR and CDR2 is FQNEAQ (reference sequence). The J segment lost 6 bases and the V segment lost 4 bases, leaving 7 bases of the junction unmatched. The CDR3 sequence is 15 residues long. The DNA read from the CDR3 is TGTGCCAGCAGCTCCCCTAGCGGGAGGGCCTCCGAG. Translation: CASSSPSGRASE. The complete CDR3 reads CASSSPSGRASEQYF.

Details on this clone: The read stops 3 residues short of the end of the CDR3; the missing end is completed from the germline J gene. The genes are TRBV12-3 or TRBV12-4 and TRBJ2-2, with D perhaps TRBD1 (6 bases). CDR3 length: 14 residues. The germline V and J ends were trimmed by 6 bases and 5 bases, with 13 bases remaining between them. CDR3 protein: CASSLGHVTGELFF. CDR3 DNA (partial): TGTGCCAGCAGCTTGGGACACGTAACCGGGGAG.

As regards this clone: The read terminates 3 residues ahead of where the CDR3 ends, so the germline J gene completes it. The chain employs TRBV11-2 and TRBJ2-1; no firm D call. This CDR3 comprises 15 residues. The germline gives CDR1 SGHAT, CDR2 FQNNGV. V gave up 4 bases and J gave up 0 bases, with 10 bases separating them. CDR3 loop: CASSSQRSSYNEQFF. Partial CDR3 DNA: TGTGCCAGCAGCTCACAGAGAAGCTCCTACAATGAG.

A word on this clone: Read data end 3 residues before the CDR3 end; the end is taken from the germline J gene. V usage is TRBV6-4 and J usage is TRBJ2-2; unclear D gene. The CDR3 contains 13 residues. Trimming removed 2 bases at V and 3 bases at J, with 4 bases between. Germline assignment: CDR1 MRHNA and CDR2 SNTAGT. The CDR3 loop reads CASSDRDTGELFF. The covered CDR3 bases are TGTGCCAGCAGTGACAGGGACACCGGGGAG.

About this clone: The read ends 3 residues early relative to the CDR3; the germline J gene fills the gap. The rearrangement uses TRBV19 and TRBJ1-5, with 8 nucleotides matching TRBD1. The CDR3 consists of 15 residues. Losses at the gene ends were 6 bases for V and 5 bases for J; bases not matched to a gene: 9. Germline CDR1 reads LNHDA; CDR2 reads SQIVND (reference sequence). The CDR3 loop is CASSPRGQGDQPQHF. The sequenced CDR3 bases are TGTGCCAGTAGCCCCCGCGGACAGGGTGATCAGCCC.

Details on this clone: Coverage ceases 3 residues before the CDR3 finishes, and the germline J gene fills in the end. This sequence joins TRBV7-2 and TRBJ1-3; D remains ambiguous. The V gene lost 0 bases and the J gene lost 9 bases, with 6 bases spanning the gap. Germline lookup yields CDR1 SGHTA and CDR2 FQGNSA. The CDR3 runs 12 residues. The DNA read from the CDR3 is TGTGCCAGCAGCTTAGCTCAATTCACC. The encoded protein is CASSLAQFT. The complete CDR3 reads CASSLAQFTIYF.